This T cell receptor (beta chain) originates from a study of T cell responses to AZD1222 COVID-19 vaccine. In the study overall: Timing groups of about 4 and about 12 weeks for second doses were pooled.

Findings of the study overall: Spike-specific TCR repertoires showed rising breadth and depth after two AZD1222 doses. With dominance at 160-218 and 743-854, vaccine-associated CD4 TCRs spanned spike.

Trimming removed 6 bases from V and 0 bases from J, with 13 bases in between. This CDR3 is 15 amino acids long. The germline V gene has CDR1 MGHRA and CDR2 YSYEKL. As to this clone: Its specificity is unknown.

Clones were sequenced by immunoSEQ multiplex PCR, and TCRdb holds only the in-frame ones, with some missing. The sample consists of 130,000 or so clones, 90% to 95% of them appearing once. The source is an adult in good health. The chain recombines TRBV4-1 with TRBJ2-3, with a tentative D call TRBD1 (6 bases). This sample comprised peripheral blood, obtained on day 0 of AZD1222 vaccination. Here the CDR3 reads CASRPTRGSTDTQYF. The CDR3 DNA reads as TGCGCCAGCAGACCTACAAGGGGGAGCACAGATACGCAGTATTTT.